The rows below give T cell receptor beta chains drawn from one sample of a study of beta chain features in type 1 diabetes. This table comes from immunoSEQ multiplex PCR, and its TCRdb copy is limited to in-frame clones, with some not included. This sample has under 300,000 clones, with roughly 8% found just once. The sample taken for sequencing was central memory CD4+ T cells from blood. All receptors derive from a woman aged 18-29 years in good health. The CDR3 runs from the conserved cysteine through the conserved F or W. The D gene is left open where the match is weak. Some rows have no size entry. The others give once, few or many, or a class for an expanded clone.

>TRBV2|TRBD1|TRBJ2-7|many
CASTRDRGAYEQYF
TGTGCCAGCACCAGGGACAGGGGAGCCTACGAGCAGTACTTC
>TRBV19|-|TRBJ2-5|few
CASSTRDMRETQYF
TGTGCCAGTAGTACACGGGACATGCGAGAGACCCAGTACTTC
>TRBV6-1|-|TRBJ1-5|-
CASSEFYRAAGNQPQHF
TGTGCCAGCAGTGAGTTTTACAGGGCGGCTGGCAATCAGCCCCAGCATTTT
>TRBV5-1|-|TRBJ2-1|few
CASGAARGDNEQFF
TGCGCCAGCGGGGCGGCTAGAGGAGACAATGAGCAGTTCTTC
>TRBV7-9|-|TRBJ2-1|few
CASSLRTAYNEQFF
TGTGCCAGCAGCTTACGGACAGCGTACAATGAGCAGTTCTTC
>TRBV5-6|TRBD2|TRBJ2-7|few
CASSVGGTSGYEQYF
TGTGCCAGCAGCGTGGGTGGGACTAGCGGGTACGAGCAGTACTTC
>TRBV20-1|-|TRBJ1-4|few
CSPLGAEKLFF
TGCAGTCCTCTTGGTGCCGAGAAACTGTTTTTT
>TRBV5-6|-|TRBJ2-7|-
CASSWGTSRLSTTQYF
TGTGCCAGCAGTTGGGGAACGAGTCGATTGTCTACGACACAGTACTTC
>TRBV11-3|TRBD1|TRBJ1-3|few
CASRDRSSGNTIYF
TGTGCCAGCCGGGACAGGAGCTCTGGAAACACCATATATTTT
>TRBV19|TRBD1|TRBJ1-5|few
CVETGTGDQPQHF
TGTGTCGAAACCGGGACAGGGGATCAGCCCCAGCATTTT
>TRBV2|-|TRBJ1-4|many
CASSSVRGELFF
TGTGCCAGCAGTTCAGTTCGGGGGGAACTGTTTTTT
>TRBV6-1|-|TRBJ2-3|-
CASSEWGGTTDTQYF
TGTGCCAGCAGTGAATGGGGGGGCACAACAGATACGCAGTATTTT
>TRBV19|-|TRBJ1-1|-
CASTSEVKTEAFF
TGTGCCAGTACCTCCGAGGTGAAGACTGAAGCTTTCTTT
>TRBV11-2|-|TRBJ2-7|few
CASSLGLSGQPYEQYF
TGTGCCAGCAGCTTAGGACTGAGCGGCCAACCCTACGAGCAGTACTTC
>TRBV4-1|-|TRBJ2-2|-
CASSQDLRAGRARKNTGELFF
TGCGCCAGCAGCCAAGATTTGCGGGCGGGTAGGGCCCGAAAGAACACCGGGGAGCTGTTTTTT
>TRBV5-8|-|TRBJ1-2|-
CASSLFGGAGYGYTF
TGTGCCAGCAGCTTATTCGGGGGCGCAGGCTATGGCTACACCTTC
>TRBV28|-|TRBJ1-6|few
CGIRGRSYNSPLHF
TGTGGGATCAGGGGACGCTCCTATAATTCACCCCTCCACTTT
>TRBV7-2|-|TRBJ2-3|-
CASSFRASTDTQYF
TGTGCCAGCAGCTTCCGGGCCAGCACAGATACGCAGTATTTT
>TRBV21-1|-|TRBJ2-7|-
CASFMKDRPTYEQYF
TGTGCCAGCTTTATGAAGGACAGGCCTACCTACGAGCAGTACTTC
>TRBV7-2|TRBD1|TRBJ2-7|-
CASSFTGVVEQYF
TGTGCCAGCAGCTTTACAGGGGTGGTCGAGCAGTACTTC
>TRBV11-2|-|TRBJ2-3|-
CASSLDLVTDTQYF
TGTGCCAGCAGCTTAGATCTGGTCACAGATACGCAGTATTTT
>TRBV10-3|TRBD1|TRBJ2-2|-
CAISRDRESTGELFF
TGTGCCATCAGTCGGGACAGGGAGTCGACCGGGGAGCTGTTTTTT
>TRBV20-1|-|TRBJ2-7|few
CSAMTNYEQYF
TGCAGTGCTATGACCAACTACGAGCAGTACTTC
>TRBV6-1|-|TRBJ1-2|few
CATARLYGYTF
TGTGCAACAGCCAGACTCTATGGCTACACCTTC
>TRBV18|TRBD2|TRBJ2-5|few
CASSPWGGQETQYF
TGTGCCAGCTCACCATGGGGGGGACAAGAGACCCAGTACTTC
>TRBV7-2|-|TRBJ2-3|-
CASSRRSLTSTDTQYF
TGTGCCAGCAGCCGGCGGTCCCTCACTAGCACAGATACGCAGTATTTT
>TRBV9|TRBD1|TRBJ1-1|-
CASRGDRGDTEAFF
TGTGCCAGTCGCGGGGACAGGGGAGACACTGAAGCTTTCTTT
>TRBV7-9|TRBD2|TRBJ2-1|few
CASSSGGRNEQFF
TGTGCCAGCAGTTCGGGAGGTCGTAATGAGCAGTTCTTC
>TRBV6-6|-|TRBJ1-2|few
CASSERDGYMGYTF
TGTGCCAGCAGCGAAAGAGACGGATATATGGGGTACACCTTC
>TRBV2|-|TRBJ1-1|many
CASSQGAATTFF
TGTGCCAGCAGTCAAGGAGCAGCGACGACTTTCTTT
>TRBV4-3|-|TRBJ2-7|few
CASSQDTVTATYEQYF
TGCGCCAGCAGCCAAGATACGGTCACTGCGACCTACGAGCAGTACTTC
>TRBV14|-|TRBJ2-2|few
CASSQNMGTNTGELFF
TGTGCCAGCAGCCAAAATATGGGCACAAACACCGGGGAGCTGTTTTTT
>TRBV7-9|TRBD1|TRBJ2-2|few
CASSLDWDRDPFF
TGTGCCAGCAGCTTAGATTGGGACAGGGACCCGTTTTTT
>TRBV29-1|TRBD2|TRBJ2-5|few
CSVELSTSGRETQYF
TGCAGCGTTGAACTATCTACTAGCGGGAGAGAGACCCAGTACTTC
>TRBV6-1|TRBD2|TRBJ2-7|few
CATALAGSSYEQYF
TGTGCCACAGCCTTAGCGGGGTCCTCCTACGAGCAGTACTTC
>TRBV9|TRBD2|TRBJ2-3|few
CASSVREGGTDTQYF
TGTGCCAGCAGCGTCCGGGAGGGAGGCACAGATACGCAGTATTTT
>TRBV5-1|-|TRBJ2-1|many
CASSLDTGEQFF
TGCGCCAGCAGTTTGGACACGGGCGAGCAGTTCTTC
>TRBV1|-|TRBJ2-3|-
CTSSRPLANTQYF
TGCACCAGCAGCCGACCCCTCGCTAATACGCAGTATTTT
>TRBV5-1|TRBD1|TRBJ2-5|few
CASSQQGWGETQYF
TGCGCCAGCAGCCAACAGGGGTGGGGAGAGACCCAGTACTTC
>TRBV5-1|TRBD1|TRBJ2-2|few
CASKVGTVLTGELFF
TGCGCCAGCAAGGTAGGGACAGTACTCACCGGGGAGCTGTTTTTT
>TRBV6-5|TRBD2|TRBJ2-3|few
CASRRLAGGDTQYF
TGTGCCAGCAGGCGGCTAGCGGGAGGAGATACGCAGTATTTT
>TRBV6-1|-|TRBJ1-4|many
CASSGLRPSWEKLFF
TGTGCCAGCAGTGGATTAAGACCGTCGTGGGAAAAACTGTTTTTT
>TRBV5-1|TRBD2|TRBJ2-1|-
CASTPGQRTSGLDEQFF
TGCGCCAGCACCCCCGGACAGAGGACTAGCGGGCTCGATGAGCAGTTCTTC
>TRBV28|-|TRBJ1-2|-
CASSFSRNYGYTF
TGTGCCAGCAGTTTTTCCAGAAACTATGGCTACACCTTC
>TRBV7-2|-|TRBJ2-7|-
CASSYEGGREQYF
TGTGCCAGCAGCTACGAGGGGGGACGGGAGCAGTACTTC
>TRBV27|-|TRBJ1-4|few
CASRTLARDEKLFF
TGTGCCAGCAGAACCCTTGCTAGGGATGAAAAACTGTTTTTT
>TRBV5-1|TRBD2|TRBJ2-7|few
CASSLVAGAGYEQYF
TGCGCCAGCAGCTTAGTGGCGGGAGCGGGCTACGAGCAGTACTTC
>TRBV19|TRBD2|TRBJ2-2|few
CASSRAGTNTGELFF
TGTGCCAGTAGCCGAGCGGGGACGAACACCGGGGAGCTGTTTTTT
>TRBV19|-|TRBJ2-4|few
CASSMVLAKNIQYF
TGTGCCAGTAGTATGGTATTAGCCAAAAACATTCAGTACTTC
>TRBV4-3|TRBD2|TRBJ2-5|-
CASSRRLTDASGGAETQYF
TGCGCCAGCAGCCGCCGCTTAACTGATGCTAGCGGGGGCGCAGAGACCCAGTACTTC
>TRBV28|-|TRBJ1-2|many
CASSWESWGYGYTF
TGTGCCAGCAGTTGGGAGTCGTGGGGTTATGGCTACACCTTC
>TRBV6-5|-|TRBJ1-2|-
CASREQGYGYTF
TGTGCCAGCAGGGAACAGGGCTATGGCTACACCTTC
>TRBV18|-|TRBJ2-3|-
CASSLDTTDTQYF
TGTGCCAGCTCACTCGACACTACGGATACGCAGTATTTT
>TRBV5-4|-|TRBJ1-1|many
CASSGNLNTEAFF
TGTGCCAGCAGCGGTAACCTGAACACTGAAGCTTTCTTT
>TRBV27|-|TRBJ1-2|few
CASSSARAKDGNNYGYTF
TGTGCCAGCAGTTCGGCCCGGGCAAAGGACGGAAACAACTATGGCTACACCTTC
>TRBV5-5|TRBD2|TRBJ2-5|-
CASSLHYFSGGAQETQYF
TGTGCCAGCAGCTTACATTATTTTAGCGGGGGGGCCCAAGAGACCCAGTACTTC
>TRBV7-9|-|TRBJ2-1|many
CASSLAGGSLVEQFF
TGTGCCAGCAGCTTAGCGGGGGGCTCCCTTGTGGAGCAGTTCTTC